The source of this TCR beta chain is a study of T cell changes during pregnancy in multiple sclerosis. The CDR3 consists of 11 residues. V lost 6 bases and J 5 bases, leaving 7 bases between the germline ends. Germline V gene sequence: CDR1 LNHDA, CDR2 SQIVND (reference sequence). Repertoires were generated with immunoSEQ multiplex PCR, while TCRdb's copy carries only in-frame clones and drops some. Counted here are approximately 72,000 clones, 90% to 95% occurring once; the ten biggest clones make up under 2%. J is TRBJ2-5 and V is TRBV19; no reliable D call. Sequenced material: peripheral blood, taken in the first trimester of pregnancy. This receptor was taken from a female donor in good health, enrolled as a control in a pregnancy study. CDR3 residues: CASSPGETQYF. For the CDR3, the DNA is TGTGCCAGTAGCCCCGGGGAGACCCAGTACTTC.